Each of the 29 T cell receptor beta chains below was sequenced from the same sample in a study of T cell changes during pregnancy in multiple sclerosis. TCRdb's table, derived via immunoSEQ multiplex PCR, lists solely in-frame clones and lacks some. The sample contains under 70,000 clones, about 92% of which appear only once. Sequences were derived from peripheral blood, sampled in the third trimester of pregnancy. These receptors were taken from a female donor in good health, enrolled as a control in a pregnancy study.

This clone came up a few times. The gene calls are TRBV5-1 and TRBJ2-5; 9 bases map to TRBD2. Germline loops: CDR1 SGHRS, CDR2 YFSETQ. Trimming removed 4 bases from V and 5 bases from J; junction bases left unmatched: 6. This CDR3 comprises 14 residues. CDR3 sequence: CASSGGLARETQYF. Here the CDR3 DNA reads TGCGCCAGCAGCGGTGGACTAGCGCGGGAGACCCAGTACTTC.

J is TRBJ2-5 and V is TRBV6-1; 8 positions match TRBD2. From germline, CDR1 is MNHNS and CDR2 SASEGT. V dropped 3 bases and J dropped 4; count of bases not matched to a gene: 10. This CDR3 has 16 amino acids. The CDR3 here is CASSDPPGGPSETQYF. In DNA form, the CDR3 reads TGTGCCAGCAGTGATCCCCCGGGAGGGCCCTCAGAGACCCAGTACTTC.

The genes are TRBV6-1 and TRBJ1-4; no definite D call. This CDR3 is built from 13 residues. The V end was cut by 4 bases, the J end by 4 bases, with 7 bases between. CDR1 and CDR2 (germline): MNHNS, SASEGT. The CDR3 spells CASSGQFNEKLFF. The CDR3 DNA reads as TGTGCCAGCAGTGGACAATTTAATGAAAAACTGTTTTTT.

V and J are TRBV15 and TRBJ1-4; TRBD1 agrees at 8 bases. The V gene end was trimmed by 3 bases and the J gene end by 7 bases; junction bases not matched to a gene: 10. The germline gives CDR1 LNHNV, CDR2 YYDKDF (reference sequence). This CDR3 region has 16 residues. CDR3 amino acids: CATSSVRGQGGEKLFF. The CDR3 DNA follows: TGTGCCACCAGCAGTGTTCGCGGACAGGGCGGTGAAAAACTGTTTTTT.

This chain connects TRBV5-8 to TRBJ1-5; 7 nucleotides line up with TRBD1. J was trimmed by 9 bases and V by 7 bases; bases with no gene match: 13. The CDR3 sequence is 14 residues long. Per germline, CDR1 SGHTS and CDR2 YDEGEE. The CDR3 is CASLLEGGQRPQHF. As DNA, the CDR3 is TGTGCCAGCCTTCTTGAAGGGGGCCAGAGGCCCCAGCATTTT.

This sequence joins TRBV30 and TRBJ2-5; TRBD2 aligns across 11 bases. CDR1 GTSNPN and CDR2 SVGIG come from the germline V gene (reference sequence). The CDR3 totals 14 residues. Trimming removed 0 bases from V and 7 bases from J; junction bases left unmatched: 4. CDR3 coding DNA: TGTGCCTGGAGTGTACTAGCGGGGGTGGGGACCCAGTACTTC. It specifies CAWSVLAGVGTQYF.

The V gene is TRBV19, the J gene TRBJ1-1; the D gene is possibly TRBD1 (5 bases). V was trimmed by 7 bases and J by 4 bases, leaving 16 bases between them. The CDR3 sequence is 14 residues long. CDR1 is LNHDA, CDR2 SQIVND, per germline (reference sequence). The CDR3 reads CASTLDTGGTEAFF. The CDR3 nucleotides are TGTGCCAGTACCCTGGACACCGGGGGCACTGAAGCTTTCTTT.

CDR3: CSGEYGYTF. The CDR3 DNA sequence: TGCAGTGGGGAGTATGGCTACACCTTC. The J gene is TRBJ1-2, the V gene TRBV20-1; D is unclear. CDR1 and CDR2 from the germline V gene are DFQATT and SNEGSKA (reference sequence). V was trimmed by 7 bases and J by 5 bases, leaving 5 bases between them. The CDR3 length is 9 residues.

The rearrangement links TRBV27 to TRBJ2-1; perhaps TRBD2 as D (6 bases). The CDR3 totals 17 residues. Germline assignment: CDR1 MNHEY and CDR2 SMNVEV (reference sequence). Trimming left V 4 bases short and J 3 bases short, with 19 bases between. The chain's CDR3 is CASSSPPTRRLYNEQFF. The CDR3 coding sequence is TGTGCCAGCAGTTCCCCCCCGACTAGGAGACTCTACAATGAGCAGTTCTTC.

This clone was observed a single time. The V and J genes are TRBV5-1 and TRBJ2-3; TRBD2 matches at 16 bases. V was pared by 0 bases and J by 4 bases, with 14 bases of the junction left unmatched. Germline V gives CDR1 SGHRS, CDR2 YFSETQ. This CDR3 is built from 21 residues. CDR3 residues: CASSLATDVPGLAGGPDTQYF. In nucleotides, the CDR3 is TGCGCCAGCAGCTTGGCCACAGATGTCCCGGGACTAGCGGGAGGGCCAGATACGCAGTATTTT.

The genes are TRBV5-1 and TRBJ2-2; TRBD2 aligns across 8 bases. The J segment lost 0 bases and the V segment lost 4 bases, leaving 5 bases of the junction unmatched. The CDR3 has 16 residues. Germline lookup yields CDR1 SGHRS and CDR2 YFSETQ. The CDR3 sequence is CASSATSAANTGELFF. In DNA, the CDR3 is TGCGCCAGCAGCGCGACTAGCGCGGCGAACACCGGGGAGCTGTTTTTT.

The chain couples TRBV21-1 to TRBJ2-2; TRBD2 was called by the table and not checked on the DNA. TRBV21-1 is assigned pseudogene status. The CDR3 covers 17 residues. In nucleotides, the CDR3 is TGTGCCACCTGCACTAACTTAGCGGGGGAGTTCACCGGGGAGCTGTTTTTT. It is translated as CATCTNLAGEFTGELFF.

The genes are TRBV30 and TRBJ2-7; 7 positions agree with TRBD1. This CDR3 contains 15 residues. Germline-derived CDR1 and CDR2 are GTSNPN and SVGIG (reference sequence). V gave up 2 bases and J gave up 3 bases; unmatched junction bases: 10. The CDR3 region is CAWSSGTVGYYEQYF. DNA of the CDR3: TGTGCCTGGAGTTCCGGGACAGTCGGATACTACGAGCAGTACTTC.

The chain links TRBV4-3 to TRBJ2-1, with a possible D match to TRBD1 (7 bases). V lost 0 bases and J 7 bases, leaving 19 bases between the germline ends. CDR3 length equals 17 residues. CDR1 is LGHNA and CDR2 is YSLEER in the germline V gene. The CDR3 DNA is TGCGCCAGCAGCCAAGATTGGGAGGAGGGGGCGCTAAATGAGCAGTTCTTC. Translating gives CASSQDWEEGALNEQFF.

The chain combines TRBV28 with TRBJ1-2; 7 bases align to TRBD1. The V and J ends lost 6 bases and 5 bases, in that order; junction bases with no gene match: 6. Per the germline V gene, CDR1 is MDHEN and CDR2 is SYDVKM. CDR3 length: 13 residues. CDR3 amino acids: CASSETGLYGYTF. As DNA, the CDR3 is TGTGCCAGCAGCGAGACAGGGTTGTATGGCTACACCTTC.

The chain employs TRBV18 and TRBJ1-2; possible D gene TRBD1, 6 bases. The germline V and J ends were trimmed by 4 bases and 4 bases, with 13 bases remaining between them. The CDR3 runs to 14 residues. CDR1 and CDR2 from the germline V gene are KGHSH and LQKENI. CDR3 protein: CASSLNRVSYGYTF. The DNA for the CDR3 is TGTGCCAGCTCACTCAACAGGGTTAGCTATGGCTACACCTTC.

There are many counts of this clone. The rearrangement links TRBV11-3 to TRBJ2-3, with 14 bases fitting TRBD2. V gave up 4 bases and J gave up 0 bases; unmatched junction bases: 6. CDR3 length equals 18 residues. Germline lookup yields CDR1 SGHNT and CDR2 YENEEA. The CDR3 DNA reads TGTGCCAGCAGCTCCAACAGACTAGCGGGGGGGAGCACAGATACGCAGTATTTT. The encoded protein is CASSSNRLAGGSTDTQYF.

CDR3 nucleotide sequence: TGTGCCAGCGCTAGACAGGGTGACAATCAGCCCCAGCATTTT. It is translated as CASARQGDNQPQHF. The rearrangement joins TRBV10-3 to TRBJ1-5; TRBD1 matches 7 bases. The CDR3 covers 14 residues. Germline V gene sequence: CDR1 ENHRY, CDR2 SYGVKD. V lost 10 bases, J lost 3 bases, and 9 bases stayed unmatched.

This rearrangement joins TRBV6-1 to TRBJ1-1; D possibly corresponds to TRBD1 (6 bases). The V end lost 6 bases, the J end lost 0 bases, and 14 bases lay between the germline ends. Germline CDR1 reads MNHNS; CDR2 reads SASEGT. The CDR3 covers 15 residues. The CDR3 reads CASRGALIMNTEAFF. CDR3 DNA: TGTGCCAGCAGGGGGGCCTTGATAATGAACACTGAAGCTTTCTTT.

The chain couples TRBV6-6 to TRBJ1-1; D is ambiguous. This CDR3 has 13 residues. Looked up from germline, CDR1 is MNHNY and CDR2 is SVGAGI (reference sequence). The V end was cut by 8 bases, the J end by 4 bases, with 14 bases between. As DNA, the CDR3 is TGTGCCAGCCTCGCAGGTCTCGGCACTGAAGCTTTCTTT. Amino acids: CASLAGLGTEAFF.

The sample holds one count of this clone. The chain couples TRBV5-5 to TRBJ2-7, with D possibly matching TRBD2 (6 bases). This CDR3 region has 12 residues. Germline V gene data show CDR1 as SGHKS and CDR2 as YYEKEE (reference sequence). V gave up 7 bases and J gave up 7 bases, with 15 bases separating them. The CDR3 DNA is TGTGCCAGCCAAAATTCTCGGGGGGAGCAGTACTTC. Translated: CASQNSRGEQYF.

The chain combines TRBV5-4 with TRBJ1-3; 8 nucleotides line up with TRBD1. The CDR3 is 15 residues long. Germline V CDR1 and CDR2: SGHNT, YYREEE (reference sequence). V lost 4 bases and J lost 0; bases outside the gene matches: 3. CDR3 nucleotide sequence: TGTGCCAGCAGCCCCGGACAGGGCTCTGGAAACACCATATATTTT. Protein product: CASSPGQGSGNTIYF.

In DNA form, the CDR3 reads TGTGCTAGTGGTTTGGTACAGGGTTTAACGGGGCGCCTTGGAAACACCATATATTTT. Its translation: CASGLVQGLTGRLGNTIYF. The chain recombines TRBV12-5 with TRBJ1-3; tentatively, D is TRBD1 (6 bases). From germline, CDR1 is LGHNT and CDR2 FRNRAP. V was trimmed by 0 bases and J by 3 bases, leaving 21 bases between them. The CDR3 spans 19 residues.

This chain links TRBV30 with TRBJ2-5; 11 bases map to TRBD1. Germline V gene data show CDR1 as GTSNPN and CDR2 as SVGIG (reference sequence). Unmatched junction bases numbered 7, after V lost 5 bases and J lost 5 bases. This CDR3 region has 14 residues. CDR3 DNA sequence: TGTGCCTGGGATGGACAGGGGGCCCGCGAGACCCAGTACTTC. Amino acids: CAWDGQGARETQYF. Combining the CDR3 with reference TRBV30 and TRBJ2-5 gives the whole variable domain SQTIHQWPATLVQPVGSPLSLECTVEGTSNPNLYWYRQAAGRGLQLLFYSVGIGQISSEVPQNLSASRPQDRQFILSSKKLLLSDSGFYLCAWDGQGARETQYFGPGTRLLVL.

The chain is built from TRBV6-1 and TRBJ2-5, with D possibly TRBD1 on 6 matching bases. The CDR3 has 17 amino acids. Trimming cost V 4 bases and J 1 base, with 19 bases left between them. Looked up from germline, CDR1 is MNHNS and CDR2 is SASEGT. CDR3 DNA: TGTGCCAGCAGTGGACTGTCCTCGGGACACCTCCAAGAGACCCAGTACTTC. Protein sequence: CASSGLSSGHLQETQYF.

The chain has TRBV5-1 and TRBJ1-2; the D gene is possibly TRBD1 (5 bases). Germline CDR1 is SGHRS and CDR2 is YFSETQ. The CDR3 has 14 residues. The V and J ends lost 0 bases and 2 bases respectively, with 8 bases between them. The CDR3 region is CASSLEGKNYGYTF. The CDR3 DNA reads TGCGCCAGCAGCTTGGAGGGGAAGAACTATGGCTACACCTTC.

The J gene is TRBJ2-7, the V gene TRBV11-2, with 7 bases matching TRBD1. Germline trimming cut 5 bases from V and 4 bases from J; bases unmatched to any gene: 8. Germline V gene lookup returns CDR1 SGHAT and CDR2 FQNNGV. The CDR3 spans 14 residues. The CDR3 protein is CASSGLTGKYEQYF. In DNA, the CDR3 is TGTGCCAGCAGCGGCTTGACAGGGAAATACGAGCAGTACTTC.

The sample holds one count of this clone. The V gene is TRBV2, the J gene TRBJ2-4; no reliable D call. The germline V and J ends were trimmed by 1 base and 4 bases, with 11 bases remaining between them. The CDR3 is made up of 15 amino acids. In germline, CDR1 is SNHLY, CDR2 FYNNEI. CDR3 amino acids: CASSEGLAEKNIQYF. CDR3 in DNA: TGTGCCAGCAGTGAAGGTTTGGCAGAAAAAAACATTCAGTACTTC.

This clone has only a few counts. This rearrangement joins TRBV6-7 to TRBJ2-5, with D possibly being TRBD2 (6 bases). TRBV6-7 is designated an ORF whose function remains uncertain. This CDR3 region has 17 residues. V shed 0 bases and J shed 3 bases, with 17 bases lying between them. Here the CDR3 reads CASSYSETGDMEETQYF. The CDR3 coding sequence is TGTGCCAGCAGTTACTCTGAAACGGGGGATATGGAAGAGACCCAGTACTTC.